This T cell receptor beta chain appears in the sequencing data of a study of blood T cell repertoires in COVID-19. Some clones are missing from TCRdb's copy, which holds only in-frame ones; the method was immunoSEQ multiplex PCR. Seen here are fewer than 250,000 clones, 83% observed once, and the top ten hold around 2.3%. V gave up 5 bases and J gave up 3 bases; unmatched junction bases: 5. The CDR3 is made up of 16 amino acids. Germline V gene data show CDR1 as SGHTA and CDR2 as FQGTGA. The source is a middle-aged woman with active or convalescent COVID-19. The sequenced sample was peripheral blood. The chain recombines TRBV7-3 with TRBJ2-5; the match to TRBD2 covers 14 bases. The CDR3 nucleotides read TGTGCCAGCAGCGCGACTAGCGGGAGGGGAAAAGAGACCCAGTACTTC. Amino acids: CASSATSGRGKETQYF.